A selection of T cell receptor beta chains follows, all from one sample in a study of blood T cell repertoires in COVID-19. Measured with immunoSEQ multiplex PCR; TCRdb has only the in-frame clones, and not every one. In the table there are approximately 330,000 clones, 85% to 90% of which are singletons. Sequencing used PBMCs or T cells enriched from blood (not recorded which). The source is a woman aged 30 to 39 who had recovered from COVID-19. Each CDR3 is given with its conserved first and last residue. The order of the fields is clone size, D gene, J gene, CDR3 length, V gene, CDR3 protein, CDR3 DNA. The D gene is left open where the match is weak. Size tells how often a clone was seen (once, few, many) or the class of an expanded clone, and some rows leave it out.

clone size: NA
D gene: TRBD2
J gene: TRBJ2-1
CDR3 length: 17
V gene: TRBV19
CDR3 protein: CASSMVPAGGQSNEQFF
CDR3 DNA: TGTGCCAGTAGTATGGTACCAGCGGGAGGGCAAAGCAATGAGCAGTTCTTC

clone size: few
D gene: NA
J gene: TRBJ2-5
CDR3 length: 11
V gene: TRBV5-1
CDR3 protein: CASSQQETQYF
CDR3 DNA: TGCGCCAGCAGTCAACAAGAGACCCAGTACTTC

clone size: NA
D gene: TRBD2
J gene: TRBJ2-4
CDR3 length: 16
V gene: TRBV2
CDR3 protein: CASSEVSRLASDIQYF
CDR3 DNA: TGTGCCAGCAGTGAAGTTTCGAGACTAGCGTCGGACATTCAGTACTTC

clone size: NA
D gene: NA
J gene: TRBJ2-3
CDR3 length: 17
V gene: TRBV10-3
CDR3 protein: CAISDYGSPEVPDTQYF
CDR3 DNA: TGTGCCATCAGTGATTACGGGTCTCCCGAGGTCCCAGATACGCAGTATTTT

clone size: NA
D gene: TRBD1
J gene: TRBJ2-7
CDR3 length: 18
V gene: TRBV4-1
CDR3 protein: CASSQVVVWTGNPYEQYF
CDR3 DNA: TGCGCCAGCAGCCAAGTGGTTGTCTGGACAGGGAACCCCTACGAGCAGTACTTC

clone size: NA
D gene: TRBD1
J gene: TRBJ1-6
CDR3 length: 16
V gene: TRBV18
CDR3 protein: CASSPSSGQGNSPLHF
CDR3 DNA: TGTGCCAGCTCACCTTCATCCGGACAGGGGAATTCACCCCTCCACTTT

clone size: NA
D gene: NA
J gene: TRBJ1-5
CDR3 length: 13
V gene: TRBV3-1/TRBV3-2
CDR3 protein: CASSLTREQPQHF
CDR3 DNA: TGTGCCAGCAGCCTCACCCGGGAACAGCCCCAGCATTTT

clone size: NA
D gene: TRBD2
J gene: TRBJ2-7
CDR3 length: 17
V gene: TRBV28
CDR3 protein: CASPLLILAGVVYEQYF
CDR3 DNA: TGTGCCAGCCCCCTACTTATTCTAGCGGGAGTTGTATACGAGCAGTACTTC

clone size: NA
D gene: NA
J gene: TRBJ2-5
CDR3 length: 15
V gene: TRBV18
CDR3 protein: CASSLSVGQEETQYF
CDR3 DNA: TGTGCCAGCTCACTTTCGGTCGGACAAGAAGAGACCCAGTACTTC

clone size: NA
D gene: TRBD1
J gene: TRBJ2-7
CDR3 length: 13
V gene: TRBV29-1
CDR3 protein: CSVRTQGAYEQYF
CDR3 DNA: TGCAGCGTGCGAACTCAGGGGGCCTACGAGCAGTACTTC

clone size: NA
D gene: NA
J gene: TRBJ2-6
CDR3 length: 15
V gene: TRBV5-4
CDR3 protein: CASSLERSGANVLTF
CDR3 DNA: TGTGCCAGCAGCTTGGAGCGCTCTGGGGCCAACGTCCTGACTTTC

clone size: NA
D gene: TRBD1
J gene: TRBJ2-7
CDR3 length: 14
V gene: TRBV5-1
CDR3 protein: CASGTGTGKEEQYF
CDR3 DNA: TGCGCCAGCGGCACCGGGACAGGGAAGGAAGAGCAGTACTTC

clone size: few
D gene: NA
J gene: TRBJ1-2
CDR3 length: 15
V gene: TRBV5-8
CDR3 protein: CASSPGTSRGYGYTF
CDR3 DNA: TGTGCCAGCAGCCCAGGGACATCAAGGGGCTATGGCTACACCTTC

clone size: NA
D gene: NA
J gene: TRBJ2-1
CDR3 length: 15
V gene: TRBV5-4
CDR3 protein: CASSLGGGLYNEQFF
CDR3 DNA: TGTGCCAGCAGCTTAGGGGGGGGCCTATACAATGAGCAGTTCTTC

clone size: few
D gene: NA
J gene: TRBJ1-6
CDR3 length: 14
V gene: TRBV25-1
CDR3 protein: CASSWTAGGSPLHF
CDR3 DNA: TGTGCCAGCAGTTGGACAGCAGGAGGATCACCCCTCCACTTT

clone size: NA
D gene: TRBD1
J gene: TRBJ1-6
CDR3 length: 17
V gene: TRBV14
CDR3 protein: CASSQSPYRGANSPLHF
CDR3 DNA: TGTGCCAGCAGCCAATCCCCGTACAGGGGAGCGAATTCACCCCTCCACTTT

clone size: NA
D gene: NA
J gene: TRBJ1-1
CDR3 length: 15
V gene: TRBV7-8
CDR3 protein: CASTVDLSGGTEAFF
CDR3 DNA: TGTGCCAGCACCGTCGACCTGTCCGGCGGCACTGAAGCTTTCTTT

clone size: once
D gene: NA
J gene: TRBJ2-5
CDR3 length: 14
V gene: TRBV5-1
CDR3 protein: CASSREWIAETQYF
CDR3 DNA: TGCGCCAGCAGTCGGGAATGGATCGCAGAGACCCAGTACTTC

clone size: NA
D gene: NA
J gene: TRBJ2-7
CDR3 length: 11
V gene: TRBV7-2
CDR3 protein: CASSFAYEQYF
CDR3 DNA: TGTGCCAGCAGCTTCGCCTACGAGCAGTACTTC

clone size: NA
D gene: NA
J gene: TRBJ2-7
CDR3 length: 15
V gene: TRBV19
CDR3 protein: CASSLTTGNSYEQYF
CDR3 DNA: TGTGCCAGTAGTCTGACGACGGGGAACTCCTACGAGCAGTACTTC

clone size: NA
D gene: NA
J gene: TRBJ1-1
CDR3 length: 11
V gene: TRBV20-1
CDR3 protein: CSARVNTEAFF
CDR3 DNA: TGCAGTGCACGGGTGAACACTGAAGCTTTCTTT

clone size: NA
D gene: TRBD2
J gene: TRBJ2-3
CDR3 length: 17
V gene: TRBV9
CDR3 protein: CASSAYGLAGGRDTQYF
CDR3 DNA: TGTGCCAGCAGCGCCTACGGCCTAGCGGGAGGTAGAGATACGCAGTATTTT

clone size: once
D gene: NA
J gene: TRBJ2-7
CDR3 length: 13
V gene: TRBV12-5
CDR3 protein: CASGRDWGDEQYF
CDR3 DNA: TGTGCTAGTGGCCGGGACTGGGGCGACGAGCAGTACTTC

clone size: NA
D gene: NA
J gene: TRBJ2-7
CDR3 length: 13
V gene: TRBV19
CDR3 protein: CASKDSTHHEQYF
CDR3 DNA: TGTGCCAGTAAAGACAGTACACACCACGAGCAGTACTTC

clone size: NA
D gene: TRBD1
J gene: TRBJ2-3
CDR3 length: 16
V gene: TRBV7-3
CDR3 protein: CASSLFGTGITDTQYF
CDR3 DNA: TGTGCCAGCAGCCTCTTTGGGACAGGGATAACAGATACGCAGTATTTT

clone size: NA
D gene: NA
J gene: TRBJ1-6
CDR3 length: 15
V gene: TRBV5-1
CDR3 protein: CASSFRGPRGSPLHF
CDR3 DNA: TGCGCCAGCAGCTTTAGGGGCCCAAGAGGCTCACCCCTCCACTTT

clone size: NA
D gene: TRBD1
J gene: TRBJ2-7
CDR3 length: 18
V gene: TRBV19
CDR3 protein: CASSITLLQGKGSYEQYF
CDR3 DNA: TGTGCCAGTAGTATTACCCTATTACAGGGGAAAGGCTCCTACGAGCAGTACTTC

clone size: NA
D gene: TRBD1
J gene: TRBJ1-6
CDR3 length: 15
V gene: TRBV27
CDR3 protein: CASSSGTGVYSPLHF
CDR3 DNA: TGTGCCAGCAGTTCCGGGACAGGGGTTTATTCACCCCTCCACTTT

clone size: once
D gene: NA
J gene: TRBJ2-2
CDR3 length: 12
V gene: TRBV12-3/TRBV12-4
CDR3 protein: CASSLQTGELFF
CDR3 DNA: TGTGCCAGCAGTTTACAGACCGGGGAGCTGTTTTTT

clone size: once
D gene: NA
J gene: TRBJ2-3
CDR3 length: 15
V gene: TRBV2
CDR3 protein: CASTTQGIFTDTQYF
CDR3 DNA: TGTGCCAGCACCACACAGGGAATATTCACAGATACGCAGTATTTT

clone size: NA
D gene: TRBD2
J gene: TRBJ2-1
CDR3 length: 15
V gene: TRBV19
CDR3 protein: CASSIGSSGNVEQFF
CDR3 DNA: TGTGCCAGTAGTATCGGGAGTAGCGGGAACGTTGAGCAGTTCTTC

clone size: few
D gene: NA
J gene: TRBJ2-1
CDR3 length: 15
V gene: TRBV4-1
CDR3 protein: CASSQRLEPPGEQFF
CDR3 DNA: TGCGCCAGCAGCCAACGACTAGAGCCCCCGGGTGAGCAGTTCTTC

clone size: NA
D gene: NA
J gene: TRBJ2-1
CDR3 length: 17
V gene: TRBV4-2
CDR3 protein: CASSQDLMGGPNNEQFF
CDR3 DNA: TGTGCCAGCAGCCAAGATTTAATGGGAGGACCAAACAATGAGCAGTTCTTC

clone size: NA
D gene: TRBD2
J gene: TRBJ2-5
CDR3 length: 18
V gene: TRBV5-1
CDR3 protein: CASSLDPGLAGIQETQYF
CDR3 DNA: TGCGCCAGCAGCTTGGACCCAGGACTAGCGGGCATTCAAGAGACCCAGTACTTC

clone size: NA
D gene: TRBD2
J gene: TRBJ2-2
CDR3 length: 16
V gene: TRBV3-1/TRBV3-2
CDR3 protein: CASSQGLAGYTGELFF
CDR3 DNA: TGTGCCAGCAGCCAAGGACTAGCGGGATACACCGGGGAGCTGTTTTTT

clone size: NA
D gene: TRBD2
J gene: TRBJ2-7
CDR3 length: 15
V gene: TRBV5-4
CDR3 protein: CASHTQRQRGMEQYF
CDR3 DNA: TGTGCCAGCCACACTCAGAGGCAGCGGGGAATGGAGCAGTACTTC

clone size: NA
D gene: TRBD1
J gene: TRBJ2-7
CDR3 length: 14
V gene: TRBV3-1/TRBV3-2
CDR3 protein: CASAPRDSPYEQYF
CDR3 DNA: TGTGCCAGCGCCCCTAGGGACAGTCCTTACGAGCAGTACTTC

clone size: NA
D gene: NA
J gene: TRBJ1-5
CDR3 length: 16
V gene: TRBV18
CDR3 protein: CASSPPRTDSNQPQHF
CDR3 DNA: TGTGCCAGCTCACCACCGAGGACAGACTCTAATCAGCCCCAGCATTTT

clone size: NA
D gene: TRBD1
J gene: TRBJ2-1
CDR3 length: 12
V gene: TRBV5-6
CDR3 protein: CASSWNTGDQFF
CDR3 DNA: TGTGCCAGCAGCTGGAATACAGGGGACCAGTTCTTC

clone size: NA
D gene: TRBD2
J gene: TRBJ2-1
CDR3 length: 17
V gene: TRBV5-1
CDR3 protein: CASSLGILAGTYNEQFF
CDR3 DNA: TGCGCCAGCAGCTTGGGAATCCTAGCGGGTACTTACAATGAGCAGTTCTTC